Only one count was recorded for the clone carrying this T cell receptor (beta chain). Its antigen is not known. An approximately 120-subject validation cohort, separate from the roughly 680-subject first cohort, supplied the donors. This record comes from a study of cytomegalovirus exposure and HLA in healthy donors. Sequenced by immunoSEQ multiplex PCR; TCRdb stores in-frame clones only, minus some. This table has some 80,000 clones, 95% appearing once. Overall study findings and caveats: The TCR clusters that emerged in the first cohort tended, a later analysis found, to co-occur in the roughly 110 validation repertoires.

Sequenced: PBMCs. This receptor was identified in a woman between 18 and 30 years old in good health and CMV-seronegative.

The DNA of the CDR3 is TGTGCCAGCAGCTCTCAGACAGGGTTAAACTATGGCTACACCTTC. Protein: CASSSQTGLNYGYTF. This chain connects TRBV9 to TRBJ1-2, with 7 nucleotides matching TRBD1. Unmatched junction bases numbered 8, after V lost 4 bases and J lost 2 bases. Per germline, CDR1 SGDLS and CDR2 YYNGEE. The length of the CDR3 is 15 residues.